These 19 T cell receptor beta chains were sequenced from one sample in a study of cytomegalovirus exposure and HLA in healthy donors. Use of 60 Vbeta and 13 Jbeta primers characterized the PCR. The table came from immunoSEQ multiplex PCR; TCRdb's copy has only in-frame clones and leaves some out. This sample's table has approximately 42,000 clones. Sample: PBMCs. All receptors derive from a male donor in good health and CMV-seronegative.

The chain combines TRBV7-2 with TRBJ1-1, with D perhaps matching TRBD1 (5 bases). The CDR3 runs to 13 residues. V lost 4 bases and J lost 11, with 17 bases in between. Germline V gene sequence: CDR1 SGHTA, CDR2 FQGNSA. The CDR3 DNA sequence: TGTGCCAGCAGCTCCCGTCAGGGTGTCGGGGCTTTCTTT. Amino acids: CASSSRQGVGAFF.

The chain is built from TRBV5-1 and TRBJ2-5; a weak D match, TRBD2 (5 bases). This CDR3 is built from 15 residues. V was shortened by 4 bases and J by 0 bases, with 13 bases between the two germline ends. Germline V CDR1 and CDR2: SGHRS, YFSETQ. The CDR3 nucleotides read TGCGCCAGCAGCCTCTCTCGCGGGTACCAAGAGACCCAGTACTTC. Residues: CASSLSRGYQETQYF.

The chain links TRBV6-5 to TRBJ2-3; no clear D gene. The CDR3 contains 13 residues. Germline CDR1 and CDR2: MNHEY and SVGAGI. V was pared by 7 bases and J by 3 bases, with 11 bases between. The CDR3 loop reads CASTPPGTDTQYF. CDR3 nucleotide sequence: TGTGCCAGCACCCCGCCAGGAACAGATACGCAGTATTTT.

This rearrangement joins TRBV7-9 to TRBJ2-7, with TRBD1 matching 12 bases. The ends lost 5 bases at V and 2 bases at J; junction bases unmatched: 10. The CDR3 runs 17 residues. Per germline, CDR1 SEHNR and CDR2 FQNEAQ (reference sequence). The CDR3 protein is CASSGGQGALGAYEQYF. The CDR3 DNA sequence: TGTGCCAGCAGCGGGGGACAGGGGGCCCTTGGGGCCTACGAGCAGTACTTC.

The rearrangement uses TRBV6-4 and TRBJ2-2; D remains unclear. V lost 5 bases and J 2 bases, leaving 9 bases between the germline ends. CDR3 length: 14 residues. Germline CDR1 and CDR2: MRHNA and SNTAGT. CDR3 sequence: CASSSLLNTGELFF. CDR3 DNA sequence: TGTGCCAGCAGTTCCCTTCTAAACACCGGGGAGCTGTTTTTT.

CDR3 in DNA: TGTGCCAGCAGCCTTCAGGGGTACCAAGAGACCCAGTACTTC. This codes for CASSLQGYQETQYF. The chain employs TRBV6-5 and TRBJ2-5, with a weak D call TRBD1 (6 bases). Trimming removed 6 bases from V and 0 bases from J, with 11 bases in between. The CDR3 consists of 14 residues. The germline gives CDR1 MNHEY, CDR2 SVGAGI.

This rearrangement joins TRBV9 to TRBJ2-7; 8 bases are a match to TRBD2. There are 16 residues in the CDR3. Unmatched junction bases numbered 15, after V lost 4 bases and J lost 6 bases. Germline CDR1 SGDLS, CDR2 YYNGEE. In DNA form, the CDR3 reads TGTGCCAGCAGCCCCCCCCGGGGAGCGGGAGCTCGCGAGCAGTACTTC. Translated: CASSPPRGAGAREQYF.

The V and J genes are TRBV27 and TRBJ1-1; D unresolved. Germline V gene sequence: CDR1 MNHEY, CDR2 SMNVEV (reference sequence). Trimming pared 2 bases from V and 4 bases from J, leaving 8 bases between. The CDR3 length is 13 residues. The CDR3 loop reads CASSLGSVTEAFF. CDR3 sequence (DNA): TGTGCCAGCAGTTTAGGCTCCGTCACTGAAGCTTTCTTT.

This sequence joins TRBV6-5 and TRBJ2-7, with 11 bases fitting TRBD2. V trimming: 5 bases; J trimming: 3 bases; junction bases outside the gene matches: 6. Germline V gene lookup returns CDR1 MNHEY and CDR2 SVGAGI. This CDR3 has 15 amino acids. This CDR3 reads CASSTPGTSGYEQYF. CDR3 in DNA: TGTGCCAGCAGTACCCCAGGGACTAGCGGCTACGAGCAGTACTTC.

The gene calls are TRBV9 and TRBJ2-1; D gene uncertain. CDR3 length: 9 amino acids. CDR1 is SGDLS and CDR2 is YYNGEE in the germline V gene. The CDR3 loop reads CARGGEQFF. CDR3 DNA: TGTGCGCGAGGCGGTGAGCAGTTCTTC. Complete variable domain (other parts from reference TRBV9 and TRBJ2-1): DSGVTQTPKHLITATGQRVTLRCSPRSGDLSVYWYQQSLDQGLQFLIQYYNGEERAKGNILERFSAQQFPDLHSELNLSSLELGDSALYFCARGGEQFFGPGTRLTVL.

This sequence joins TRBV30 and TRBJ1-1, with a tentative D call TRBD1 (5 bases). The CDR3 is 14 residues long. The V and J ends lost 4 bases and 10 bases respectively, with 22 bases between them. In germline, CDR1 is GTSNPN, CDR2 SVGIG (reference sequence). The CDR3 loop is CAWTTVGRASGAFF. The CDR3 DNA reads TGTGCCTGGACAACTGTGGGCAGGGCGTCAGGAGCTTTCTTT.

V usage is TRBV5-5 and J usage is TRBJ2-5; the match to TRBD1 covers 7 bases. The germline V gene has CDR1 SGHKS and CDR2 YYEKEE (reference sequence). CDR3 length: 13 residues. Trimming at V came to 4 bases and at J to 2 bases, leaving 2 bases not matched to a gene. The CDR3: CASSPTGQETQYF. CDR3 nucleotide sequence: TGTGCCAGCAGCCCGACAGGGCAAGAGACCCAGTACTTC. Filled out from reference TRBV5-5 and TRBJ2-5, the complete variable domain reads DAGVTQSPTHLIKTRGQQVTLRCSPISGHKSVSWYQQVLGQGPQFIFQYYEKEERGRGNFPDRFSARQFPNYSSELNVNALLLGDSALYLCASSPTGQETQYFGPGTRLLVL.

V usage is TRBV4-1 and J usage is TRBJ2-7, with TRBD1 matching over 8 bases. This CDR3 is 13 amino acids long. Per germline, CDR1 MGHRA and CDR2 YSYEKL. The junction had 2 bases not matched to a gene; V was cut back by 4 bases and J by 3 bases. The CDR3 DNA sequence: TGCGCCAGCAGCCTCGACAGGGGCTACGAGCAGTACTTC. Amino acids: CASSLDRGYEQYF.

The chain joins TRBV18 to TRBJ2-7; 9 bases map to TRBD2. CDR1 and CDR2 from the germline V gene are KGHSH and LQKENI. This CDR3 contains 17 residues. V was clipped by 4 bases and J by 0 bases; unmatched bases: 10. The CDR3 nucleotides are TGTGCCAGCTCACAGCCGGGACTAGCTCCGAGCTCCTACGAGCAGTACTTC. Protein sequence: CASSQPGLAPSSYEQYF.

DNA of the CDR3: TGTGCCAGCTCACCGGGACTAGCAGGAGTAGGAGAGACCCAGTACTTC. Amino acids: CASSPGLAGVGETQYF. This chain uses TRBV18 with TRBJ2-5, with 9 nucleotides matching TRBD2. With V trimmed by 3 bases and J by 4 bases, 9 bases remained unmatched. This CDR3 region has 16 residues. Germline V gene data show CDR1 as KGHSH and CDR2 as LQKENI.

The rearrangement links TRBV4-2 to TRBJ2-7, with 11 bases fitting TRBD2. The junction had 4 bases not matched to a gene; V was cut back by 4 bases and J by 2 bases. CDR1 LGHNA and CDR2 YNFKEQ come from the germline V gene. There are 15 residues in the CDR3. CDR3 region: CASSLTTSGAYEQYF. In nucleotides, the CDR3 is TGTGCCAGCAGCCTCACGACTAGCGGGGCCTACGAGCAGTACTTC.

This chain uses TRBV18 with TRBJ1-2; 8 nucleotides match TRBD1. With 3 bases clipped from V and 4 bases from J, the junction kept 7 bases outside the gene matches. The germline CDR1 and CDR2 sequences are KGHSH and LQKENI. The CDR3 consists of 15 residues. CDR3: CASSPRDRPTYGYTF. As DNA, the CDR3 is TGTGCCAGCTCACCCCGGGACAGGCCTACCTATGGCTACACCTTC.

The chain carries TRBV6-5 and TRBJ1-5; 7 nucleotides match TRBD1. The CDR3 runs 14 residues. V gave up 5 bases and J gave up 6 bases; unmatched junction bases: 7. Germline-derived CDR1 and CDR2 are MNHEY and SVGAGI. The CDR3 here is CASSRDRDSQPQHF. The CDR3 nucleotides are TGTGCCAGCAGTCGAGATAGGGACAGTCAGCCCCAGCATTTT.

The chain has TRBV28 and TRBJ2-7, with D maybe TRBD1 (5 bases). The CDR3 totals 17 residues. CDR1 is MDHEN, CDR2 SYDVKM, per germline. The V and J ends lost 1 base and 3 bases respectively, with 19 bases between them. CDR3 in DNA: TGTGCCAGCAGTTTATTTGGTAAACAGGTTAATGGCTACGAGCAGTACTTC. It codes for CASSLFGKQVNGYEQYF.